Listed below are T cell receptor beta chains from one sample, sequenced in a study of monozygotic twins with inflammatory bowel disease. TCRdb re-called the 5' RACE reads; one entry per CDR3 protein, DNA not given. This sample's table reports 300,000 to 350,000 distinct CDR3 sequences. The sequenced material came from blood. The origin of the receptors is a human donor with ulcerative colitis or Crohn's disease, or a healthy co-twin of an affected twin (not recorded which). Each CDR3 is given with its conserved first and last residue. Clone size is shown for a subset of rows, as once, few, many or a class of expanded clone.

j_gene: TRBJ1-4; abundance: -; v_gene: TRBV28; CDR3aa: CASSLLQNNEKLFF
j_gene: TRBJ1-2; abundance: -; v_gene: TRBV5-1; CDR3aa: CASSPGQANYGYTF
j_gene: TRBJ2-1; abundance: -; v_gene: TRBV27; CDR3aa: CASTRQGEQFF
j_gene: TRBJ2-1; abundance: -; v_gene: TRBV5-1; CDR3aa: CASSFSSGSSYNEQFF
j_gene: TRBJ1-4; abundance: -; v_gene: TRBV20-1; CDR3aa: CSAPDGVKGEKLFF
j_gene: TRBJ2-2; abundance: -; v_gene: TRBV27; CDR3aa: CASSLSNLREMNTGELFF
j_gene: TRBJ2-5; abundance: -; v_gene: TRBV6-1; CDR3aa: CASGRGGPQETQYF
j_gene: TRBJ1-2; abundance: -; v_gene: TRBV7-9; CDR3aa: CASSLGGQGANNYGYTF
j_gene: TRBJ2-3; abundance: -; v_gene: TRBV6-1; CDR3aa: CASRRQISTDTQYF
j_gene: TRBJ2-7; abundance: -; v_gene: TRBV5-1; CDR3aa: CASSLAAGYYEQYF
j_gene: TRBJ2-1; abundance: -; v_gene: TRBV5-6; CDR3aa: CASSRRLAGPNEQFF
j_gene: TRBJ2-6; abundance: -; v_gene: TRBV27; CDR3aa: CASSFLGSGANVLTF
j_gene: TRBJ2-7; abundance: -; v_gene: TRBV5-1; CDR3aa: CASSPGTGTKEQYF
j_gene: TRBJ1-6; abundance: -; v_gene: TRBV27; CDR3aa: CASSFKQGGSYNSPLHF
j_gene: TRBJ2-3; abundance: -; v_gene: TRBV5-1; CDR3aa: CASSLAGGASTDTQYF
j_gene: TRBJ2-1; abundance: -; v_gene: TRBV11-1; CDR3aa: CASSPTNFRSSSYNEQFF
j_gene: TRBJ2-1; abundance: -; v_gene: TRBV6-2/TRBV6-3; CDR3aa: CASSLGPVNEQFF
j_gene: TRBJ1-1; abundance: -; v_gene: TRBV5-1; CDR3aa: CASSWGQGIGTEAFF
j_gene: TRBJ1-2; abundance: -; v_gene: TRBV6-5; CDR3aa: CASSWTGGNYGYTF
j_gene: TRBJ2-5; abundance: -; v_gene: TRBV10-3; CDR3aa: CAISEGTSGSMTQYF
j_gene: TRBJ1-2; abundance: -; v_gene: TRBV7-2; CDR3aa: CASSFSRGLDGYTF
j_gene: TRBJ1-2; abundance: -; v_gene: TRBV6-5; CDR3aa: CASSYTGTGGYGYTF
j_gene: TRBJ2-2; abundance: -; v_gene: TRBV7-9; CDR3aa: CASSPSVGELFF
j_gene: TRBJ2-3; abundance: -; v_gene: TRBV20-1; CDR3aa: CSASRGGGTDTQYF
j_gene: TRBJ2-1; abundance: -; v_gene: TRBV5-1; CDR3aa: CASSLMGKSYNEQFF
j_gene: TRBJ1-6; abundance: -; v_gene: TRBV12-3/TRBV12-4; CDR3aa: CASSQQGQTFSPLHF
j_gene: TRBJ2-5; abundance: -; v_gene: TRBV12-3/TRBV12-4; CDR3aa: CASSLAWGVQETQYF
j_gene: TRBJ2-7; abundance: -; v_gene: TRBV12-3/TRBV12-4; CDR3aa: CASTWRTGFYEQYF
j_gene: TRBJ2-7; abundance: -; v_gene: TRBV7-9; CDR3aa: CASSLVRSSYEQYF
j_gene: TRBJ1-4; abundance: -; v_gene: TRBV4-3; CDR3aa: CASSQEYGGHEKLFF
j_gene: TRBJ1-2; abundance: -; v_gene: TRBV6-2/TRBV6-3; CDR3aa: CASSYLGRYYGYTF
j_gene: TRBJ1-3; abundance: -; v_gene: TRBV12-3/TRBV12-4; CDR3aa: CASSEAGARLHF
j_gene: TRBJ2-7; abundance: -; v_gene: TRBV28; CDR3aa: CASTSFQGYEQYF
j_gene: TRBJ2-2; abundance: medium-sized; v_gene: TRBV6-4; CDR3aa: CASKTQGDATGELFF
j_gene: TRBJ2-7; abundance: -; v_gene: TRBV4-2; CDR3aa: CASSQASSSGSSYEQYF
j_gene: TRBJ2-1; abundance: -; v_gene: TRBV9; CDR3aa: CASSVDRGGYGEQFF
j_gene: TRBJ1-4; abundance: -; v_gene: TRBV25-1; CDR3aa: CASSDATGGDEKLFF
j_gene: TRBJ2-7; abundance: -; v_gene: TRBV20-1; CDR3aa: CSASSGSYEQYF
j_gene: TRBJ2-3; abundance: -; v_gene: TRBV5-1; CDR3aa: CASSLDDGRATDTQYF
j_gene: TRBJ1-4; abundance: -; v_gene: TRBV5-1; CDR3aa: CASSLGAANNEKLFF
j_gene: TRBJ2-2; abundance: -; v_gene: TRBV11-2; CDR3aa: CASSRPWDRARDTGELFF
j_gene: TRBJ2-1; abundance: -; v_gene: TRBV11-2; CDR3aa: CASSPTGTGFDEQFF
j_gene: TRBJ2-7; abundance: -; v_gene: TRBV3-1; CDR3aa: CASSQEPYEQYF
j_gene: TRBJ1-1; abundance: -; v_gene: TRBV5-5; CDR3aa: CASSLVVRGNTEAFF
j_gene: TRBJ1-1; abundance: -; v_gene: TRBV11-2; CDR3aa: CASSFALTGGTEAFF
j_gene: TRBJ2-5; abundance: -; v_gene: TRBV7-9; CDR3aa: CASSSPGGQGWQETQYF
j_gene: TRBJ2-2; abundance: -; v_gene: TRBV12-3/TRBV12-4; CDR3aa: CASSLAQGNTGELFF
j_gene: TRBJ2-7; abundance: -; v_gene: TRBV5-1; CDR3aa: CASSLEVGTSSYEQYF
j_gene: TRBJ2-7; abundance: -; v_gene: TRBV5-8; CDR3aa: CASSFTGVPYEQYF